The 24 T cell receptor beta chains below were found in one sample sequenced in a study of cytomegalovirus exposure and HLA in healthy donors. Profiled with immunoSEQ multiplex PCR; TCRdb holds only in-frame clones, not every one. The table lists around 150,000 clones, roughly nine tenths of them singletons. Specimen: PBMCs. The origin of the receptors is a young man in good health and CMV-seronegative.

V gene TRBV4-1 combines with J gene TRBJ2-3; TRBD1 is a possible D gene (6 bases). Trimming stripped 1 base from V and 4 bases from J, with 9 bases between. Germline CDR1 reads MGHRA; CDR2 reads YSYEKL. The CDR3 sequence is 14 residues long. CDR3 in amino acids: CASSQVSGADTQYF. CDR3 DNA sequence: TGCGCCAGCAGCCAAGTGTCAGGGGCAGATACGCAGTATTTT.

The chain joins TRBV2 to TRBJ2-5, with D unclear. Germline V CDR1 and CDR2: SNHLY, FYNNEI. The CDR3 has 13 residues. Trimming left V 4 bases short and J 1 base short, with 7 bases between. The CDR3 here is CASSGQIQETQYF. CDR3 nucleotides: TGTGCCAGCAGTGGGCAGATCCAAGAGACCCAGTACTTC.

The V gene is TRBV18, the J gene TRBJ2-3; weak D call: TRBD2 (5 bases). Trimming cost V 1 base and J 1 base, with 9 bases left between them. The CDR3 runs 15 residues. CDR1 is KGHSH, CDR2 LQKENI, per germline. The CDR3 sequence: CASSPRKGGTDTQYF. In nucleotides, the CDR3 is TGTGCCAGCTCACCACGTAAGGGAGGCACAGATACGCAGTATTTT.

This clone was recorded once. V gene TRBV4-3 combines with J gene TRBJ2-1; unclear D gene. The V and J ends lost 1 base and 3 bases respectively, with 7 bases between them. The CDR3 spans 14 residues. Germline loops: CDR1 LGHNA, CDR2 YSLEER. CDR3 sequence (DNA): TGCGCCAGCAGCCAAGGGCTCAACTACAATGAGCAGTTCTTC. Translation: CASSQGLNYNEQFF.

The rearrangement links TRBV6-4 to TRBJ1-5; no definite D call. Trimming stripped 6 bases from V and 0 bases from J, with 12 bases between. This CDR3 contains 15 residues. Germline V gene lookup returns CDR1 MRHNA and CDR2 SNTAGT. The CDR3 region is CASRPVWYSNQPQHF. In nucleotides, the CDR3 is TGTGCCAGCAGACCGGTCTGGTATAGCAATCAGCCCCAGCATTTT.

The chain employs TRBV18 and TRBJ2-1; D is possibly TRBD1 (5 bases). This CDR3 contains 13 residues. V was trimmed by 5 bases and J by 4 bases, leaving 9 bases between them. CDR1 and CDR2 (germline): KGHSH, LQKENI. CDR3 in amino acids: CASSGARYNEQFF. The CDR3 DNA sequence: TGTGCCAGCTCAGGGGCGAGGTACAATGAGCAGTTCTTC.

Here the CDR3 reads CSVTRTYEQYF. The CDR3 DNA reads TGCAGTGTTACGCGGACCTACGAGCAGTACTTC. The chain links TRBV20-1 to TRBJ2-7, with no clear D. V was trimmed by 7 bases and J by 2 bases, leaving 9 bases between them. The germline CDR1 and CDR2 sequences are DFQATT and SNEGSKA (reference sequence). The CDR3 consists of 11 residues.

The CDR3, as DNA: TGTGCCAGCAGCCCCCGGGACAGAGACATTCAGTACTTC. This translates into CASSPRDRDIQYF. V usage is TRBV9 and J usage is TRBJ2-4, with 7 bases fitting TRBD1. J lost 8 bases, V lost 4 bases, and 6 bases had no gene match. This CDR3 has 13 amino acids. The germline CDR1 and CDR2 sequences are SGDLS and YYNGEE.

The chain recombines TRBV6-5 with TRBJ1-2; 9 nucleotides line up with TRBD1. Germline lookup yields CDR1 MNHEY and CDR2 SVGAGI. The CDR3 totals 14 residues. The V gene end was trimmed by 2 bases and the J gene end by 8 bases; junction bases not matched to a gene: 6. The CDR3 sequence is CASSYGTDRGGYTF. In nucleotides, the CDR3 is TGTGCCAGCAGTTACGGAACAGACAGGGGGGGCTACACCTTC.

This sequence joins TRBV7-3 and TRBJ2-1; D might be TRBD1 (6 bases). V shed 5 bases and J shed 6 bases, with 17 bases lying between them. Germline V CDR1 and CDR2: SGHTA, FQGTGA. The CDR3 runs to 15 residues. The CDR3 sequence: CASSPTGNSVNEQFF. CDR3 nucleotides: TGTGCCAGCAGCCCCACAGGGAATTCGGTCAATGAGCAGTTCTTC.

V is TRBV18 and J is TRBJ1-1, with a weak D call TRBD1 (6 bases). Germline-derived CDR1 and CDR2 are KGHSH and LQKENI. V lost 3 bases and J lost 5, with 19 bases in between. This CDR3 is built from 16 residues. This CDR3 is CASSPPNGGAVTEAFF. CDR3 nucleotide sequence: TGTGCCAGCTCACCCCCGAACGGGGGGGCAGTGACTGAAGCTTTCTTT.

The chain carries TRBV19 and TRBJ2-1, with TRBD2 matching over 8 bases. Germline trimming cut 4 bases from V and 6 bases from J; bases unmatched to any gene: 11. The CDR3 length is 16 residues. CDR1 is LNHDA and CDR2 is SQIVND in the germline V gene (reference sequence). The CDR3 region is CASSSRKSGSPNEQFF. The CDR3 DNA is TGTGCCAGTAGTAGTAGGAAAAGCGGGAGTCCCAATGAGCAGTTCTTC. The whole variable domain, remainder taken from reference TRBV19 and TRBJ2-1, is DGGITQSPKYLFRKEGQNVTLSCEQNLNHDAMYWYRQDPGQGLRLIYYSQIVNDFQKGDIAEGYSVSREKKESFPLTVTSAQKNPTAFYLCASSSRKSGSPNEQFFGPGTRLTVL.

The rearrangement uses TRBV28 and TRBJ2-1; TRBD1 agrees at 8 bases. CDR1 and CDR2 from the germline V gene are MDHEN and SYDVKM. Germline trimming cut 7 bases from V and 8 bases from J; bases unmatched to any gene: 7. CDR3 length: 13 amino acids. CDR3 sequence (DNA): TGTGCCAGCACCTCAGGACAGGGCTATGAGCAGTTCTTC. The encoded protein is CASTSGQGYEQFF.

This chain connects TRBV5-1 to TRBJ1-1; TRBD1 matches at 8 bases. CDR3 length: 14 residues. Germline CDR1 is SGHRS and CDR2 is YFSETQ. V shed 5 bases, J shed 1 base, and the junction held 4 bases outside the gene matches. For the CDR3, the DNA is TGCGCCAGCAGTTCCGACAGGGGGAACACTGAAGCTTTCTTT. Its translation: CASSSDRGNTEAFF. Based on the CDR3 plus reference TRBV5-1 and TRBJ1-1, the full variable domain is KAGVTQTPRYLIKTRGQQVTLSCSPISGHRSVSWYQQTPGQGLQFLFEYFSETQRNKGNFPGRFSGRQFSNSRSEMNVSTLELGDSALYLCASSSDRGNTEAFFGQGTRLTVV.

This chain uses TRBV27 with TRBJ1-1, with 7 bases that match TRBD1. Germline V gives CDR1 MNHEY, CDR2 SMNVEV (reference sequence). V lost 5 bases, J lost 1 base, and 4 bases stayed unmatched. CDR3 length equals 14 residues. The CDR3 reads CASSHRGSNTEAFF. In DNA, the CDR3 is TGTGCCAGCAGTCACAGGGGTTCGAACACTGAAGCTTTCTTT.

This clone was observed once. The gene calls are TRBV6-1 and TRBJ1-5; 9 bases fit TRBD1. CDR3 length: 15 amino acids. The V gene's germline CDR1 is MNHNS and CDR2 SASEGT. After removal of 6 bases from V and 11 bases from J, the junction contained 14 bases not matched to a gene. The CDR3, as DNA: TGTGCCAGCAGGGTGACAGGGGGGGCCTCGGCGGCCCAGCATTTT. This codes for CASRVTGGASAAQHF.

CDR3 protein: CASSPGQGGRPQHF. As DNA, the CDR3 is TGTGCCAGCAGCCCCGGGCAGGGAGGTCGCCCCCAGCATTTT. The chain recombines TRBV6-1 with TRBJ1-5, with a weak D call TRBD1 (5 bases). The germline V gene has CDR1 MNHNS and CDR2 SASEGT. Trimming removed 6 bases from V and 10 bases from J, with 19 bases in between. The CDR3 contains 14 residues.

This CDR3 is CASSRPSSSYEQYF. The CDR3 DNA sequence: TGTGCCAGCAGCCGACCTAGTAGCTCCTACGAGCAGTACTTC. The chain is built from TRBV6-6 and TRBJ2-7; no firm D call. This CDR3 has 14 residues. Per germline, CDR1 MNHNY and CDR2 SVGAGI (reference sequence). The V end was cut by 6 bases, the J end by 0 bases, with 12 bases between.

The J gene is TRBJ2-2, the V gene TRBV27, with 7 bases identical to TRBD1. Germline values: CDR1 MNHEY, CDR2 SMNVEV (reference sequence). V was clipped by 5 bases and J by 2 bases; unmatched bases: 8. The CDR3 loop spans 16 amino acids. The DNA of the CDR3 is TGTGCCAGCAGTAGTCCGGGACAGAGTAACACCGGGGAGCTGTTTTTT. This translates into CASSSPGQSNTGELFF.

This clone was recorded once. V usage is TRBV19 and J usage is TRBJ2-6; D is perhaps TRBD1 (6 bases). Germline V gene sequence: CDR1 LNHDA, CDR2 SQIVND (reference sequence). V was shortened by 6 bases and J by 0 bases, with 18 bases between the two germline ends. The CDR3 contains 18 residues. The CDR3 region is CASSHRLPGDSGANVLTF. Written as DNA, the CDR3 is TGTGCCAGTAGCCATAGGCTACCAGGGGACTCTGGGGCCAACGTCCTGACTTTC.

This chain uses TRBV30 with TRBJ1-2; D is unresolved. CDR1 is GTSNPN, CDR2 SVGIG, per germline (reference sequence). The V end was cut by 0 bases, the J end by 4 bases, with 12 bases between. The CDR3 runs to 14 residues. The DNA for the CDR3 is TGTGCCTGGAGTGTGAATATGGCAGTCTATGGCTACACCTTC. Residues: CAWSVNMAVYGYTF. Filled out from reference TRBV30 and TRBJ1-2, the complete variable domain reads SQTIHQWPATLVQPVGSPLSLECTVEGTSNPNLYWYRQAAGRGLQLLFYSVGIGQISSEVPQNLSASRPQDRQFILSSKKLLLSDSGFYLCAWSVNMAVYGYTFGSGTRLTVV.

This rearrangement joins TRBV5-8 to TRBJ2-7; tentatively, D is TRBD1 (6 bases). The CDR3 has 13 amino acids. Per the germline V gene, CDR1 is SGHTS and CDR2 is YDEGEE. V lost 4 bases and J 4 bases, leaving 12 bases between the germline ends. The CDR3 loop is CASSLQGGYEQYF. CDR3 DNA: TGTGCCAGCAGCCTACAGGGTGGATACGAGCAGTACTTC.

The chain employs TRBV5-1 and TRBJ2-7, with 10 bases identical to TRBD2. V was clipped by 2 bases and J by 2 bases; unmatched bases: 4. Germline values: CDR1 SGHRS, CDR2 YFSETQ. The CDR3 sequence is 15 residues long. CDR3 region: CASSFLAGATYEQYF. The CDR3 DNA reads as TGCGCCAGCAGCTTCCTAGCGGGGGCCACCTACGAGCAGTACTTC.

This sequence joins TRBV9 and TRBJ2-1, with TRBD2 matching over 7 bases. Germline loops: CDR1 SGDLS, CDR2 YYNGEE. The CDR3 consists of 18 residues. After removal of 0 bases from V and 3 bases from J, the junction contained 12 bases not matched to a gene. The CDR3 loop reads CASSVGGLPLDHYNEQFF. As DNA, the CDR3 is TGTGCCAGCAGCGTAGGGGGACTACCCCTTGATCACTACAATGAGCAGTTCTTC.